The source of this T cell receptor (beta chain) is a study of blood T cell repertoires in COVID-19. Whole-study context: T cells, B-cell-depleted T cells, or PBMCs provided the cDNA or gDNA that served as material.

Clones were sequenced by immunoSEQ multiplex PCR, and TCRdb holds only the in-frame ones, with some missing. The sample consists of roughly 120,000 clones, around 87% of them appearing once. The ends were cut back, 6 bases at V and 5 bases at J, with 17 bases in the middle. Germline CDR1 reads WSHSY; CDR2 reads SAAADI. The CDR3 has 14 amino acids. The sequence derives from a woman in her 70s with acute or convalescent COVID-19. J is TRBJ2-7 and V is TRBV10-2; TRBD1 is a possible D gene (6 bases). Sequencing was done on a sample of peripheral blood. The CDR3 protein is CASRGGDRSDEQYF. The CDR3 DNA sequence: TGCGCCAGCAGAGGGGGAGACAGATCGGACGAGCAGTACTTC.